This TCR beta chain was sequenced in a study of blood T cell repertoires in COVID-19. Turning to the study itself: The United States, Italy and Spain supplied acute and convalescent COVID-19 samples.

Recovery among Cohort 3 donors was established by two negative PCRs, clearance, or symptom resolution. Trimming stripped 3 bases from V and 8 bases from J, with 10 bases between. The CDR3 runs 12 residues. Germline CDR1 is LGHNA and CDR2 is YSLEER. The authors' processing: The assay estimated nucleated cells by amplifying reference gene primers. Only in-frame clones appear in the TCRdb table, and some are missing; sequencing was by immunoSEQ multiplex PCR. V, J and clone size derive from that table, while D and trimming were established from the DNA sequence. The sample consists of 310,000 or so clones, roughly 90% of them appearing once.

Sequenced: PBMCs or T cells enriched from blood (not recorded which). The J gene is TRBJ1-2, the V gene TRBV4-3; D possibly corresponds to TRBD1 (5 bases). This TCR was recovered from a woman under 30 who had recovered from COVID-19. CDR3 DNA: TGCGCCAGCAGCCAGGGGACTTGGGGCTACACCTTC. Its translation: CASSQGTWGYTF.